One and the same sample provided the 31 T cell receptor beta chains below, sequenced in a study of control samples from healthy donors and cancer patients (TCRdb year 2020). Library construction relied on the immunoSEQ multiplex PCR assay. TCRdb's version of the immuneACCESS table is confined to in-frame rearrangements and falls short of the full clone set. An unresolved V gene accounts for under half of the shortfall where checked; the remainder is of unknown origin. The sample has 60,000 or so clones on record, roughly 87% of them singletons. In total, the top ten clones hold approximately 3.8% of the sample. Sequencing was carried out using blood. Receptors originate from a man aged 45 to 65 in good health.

The CDR3 bases are TGTGCCAGCAGCCGAGGGGGCAGGCCTTCCAACTATGGCTACACCTTC. Its protein is CASSRGGRPSNYGYTF. This rearrangement joins TRBV11-2 to TRBJ1-2; 7 positions match TRBD1. V lost 5 bases and J lost 2; bases outside the gene matches: 11. The CDR3 runs to 16 residues. CDR1 and CDR2 (germline): SGHAT, FQNNGV. The complete variable domain, with remaining parts taken from reference TRBV11-2 and TRBJ1-2, reads EAGVAQSPRYKIIEKRQSVAFWCNPISGHATLYWYQQILGQGPKLLIQFQNNGVVDDSQLPKDRFSAERLKGVDSTLKIQPAKLEDSAVYLCASSRGGRPSNYGYTFGSGTRLTVV.

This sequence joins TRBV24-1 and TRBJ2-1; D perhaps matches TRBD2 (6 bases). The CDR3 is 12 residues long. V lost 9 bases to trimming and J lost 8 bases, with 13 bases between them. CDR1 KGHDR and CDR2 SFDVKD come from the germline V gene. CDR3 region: CATGTSYYEQFF. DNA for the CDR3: TGTGCCACCGGGACTTCTTATTATGAGCAGTTCTTC.

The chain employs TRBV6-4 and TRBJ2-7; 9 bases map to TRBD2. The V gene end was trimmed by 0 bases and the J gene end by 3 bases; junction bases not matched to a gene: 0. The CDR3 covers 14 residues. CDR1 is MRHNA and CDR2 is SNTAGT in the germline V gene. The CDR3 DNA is TGTGCCAGCAGTGACTCGCGGGAGGGCTACGAGCAGTACTTC. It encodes CASSDSREGYEQYF.

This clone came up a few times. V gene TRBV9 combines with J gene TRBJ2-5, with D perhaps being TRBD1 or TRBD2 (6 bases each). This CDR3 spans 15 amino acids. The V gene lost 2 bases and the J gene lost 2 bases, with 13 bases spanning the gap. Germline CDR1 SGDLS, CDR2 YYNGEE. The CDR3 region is CASSVGRGGQETQYF. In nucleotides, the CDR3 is TGTGCCAGCAGCGTGGGCAGGGGAGGACAAGAGACCCAGTACTTC. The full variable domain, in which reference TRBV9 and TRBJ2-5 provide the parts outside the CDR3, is DSGVTQTPKHLITATGQRVTLRCSPRSGDLSVYWYQQSLDQGLQFLIQYYNGEERAKGNILERFSAQQFPDLHSELNLSSLELGDSALYFCASSVGRGGQETQYFGPGTRLLVL.

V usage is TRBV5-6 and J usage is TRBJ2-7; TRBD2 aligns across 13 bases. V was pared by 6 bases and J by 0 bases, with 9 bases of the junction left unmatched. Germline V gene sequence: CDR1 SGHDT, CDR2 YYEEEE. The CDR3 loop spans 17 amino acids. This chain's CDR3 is CASTMTSGRLLSYEQYF. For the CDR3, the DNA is TGTGCCAGCACCATGACTAGCGGGAGGCTTCTCTCCTACGAGCAGTACTTC.

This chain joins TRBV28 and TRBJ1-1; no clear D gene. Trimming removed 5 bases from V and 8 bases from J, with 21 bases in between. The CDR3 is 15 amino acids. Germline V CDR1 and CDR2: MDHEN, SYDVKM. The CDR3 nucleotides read TGTGCCAGCAGTCTCGTTCTTGTTCGGGCCTGGGAAGCTTTCTTT. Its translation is CASSLVLVRAWEAFF.

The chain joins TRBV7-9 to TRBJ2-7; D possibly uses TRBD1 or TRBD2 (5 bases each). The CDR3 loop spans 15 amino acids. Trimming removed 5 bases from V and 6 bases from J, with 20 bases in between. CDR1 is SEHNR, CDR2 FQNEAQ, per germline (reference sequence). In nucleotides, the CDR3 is TGTGCCAGCAGCCACGTCGAGACGCAGAGGGGCGAGCAGTACTTC. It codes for CASSHVETQRGEQYF.

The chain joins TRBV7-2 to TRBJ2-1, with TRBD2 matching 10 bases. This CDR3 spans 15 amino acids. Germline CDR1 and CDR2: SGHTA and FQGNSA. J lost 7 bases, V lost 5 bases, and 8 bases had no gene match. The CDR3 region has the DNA TGTGCCAGCAGCGTACTAGCGGGGCCGACAAATGAGCAGTTCTTC. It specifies CASSVLAGPTNEQFF.

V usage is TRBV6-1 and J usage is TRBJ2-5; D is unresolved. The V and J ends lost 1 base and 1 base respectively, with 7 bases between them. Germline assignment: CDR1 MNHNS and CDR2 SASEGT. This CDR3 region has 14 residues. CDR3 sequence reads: CASSEGGSQETQYF. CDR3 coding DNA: TGTGCCAGCAGTGAAGGTGGGTCCCAAGAGACCCAGTACTTC.

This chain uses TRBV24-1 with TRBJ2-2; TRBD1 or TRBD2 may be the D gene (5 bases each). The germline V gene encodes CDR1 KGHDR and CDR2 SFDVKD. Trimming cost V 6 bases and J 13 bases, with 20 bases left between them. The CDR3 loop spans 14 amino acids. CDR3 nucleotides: TGTGCCACCAGTCCCCGGGGCAGTGGAGAAGGGCTGTTTTTT. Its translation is CATSPRGSGEGLFF.

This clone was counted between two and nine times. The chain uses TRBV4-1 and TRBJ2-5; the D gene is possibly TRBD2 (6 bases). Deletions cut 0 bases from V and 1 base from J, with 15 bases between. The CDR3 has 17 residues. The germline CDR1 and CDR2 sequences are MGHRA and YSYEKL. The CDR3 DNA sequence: TGCGCCAGCAGCCAAGAGTGGCGGGGAGGAGGCCAAGAGACCCAGTACTTC. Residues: CASSQEWRGGGQETQYF.

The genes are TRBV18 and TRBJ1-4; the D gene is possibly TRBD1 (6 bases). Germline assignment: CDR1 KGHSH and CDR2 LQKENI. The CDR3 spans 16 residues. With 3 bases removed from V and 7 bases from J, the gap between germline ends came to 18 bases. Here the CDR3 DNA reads TGTGCCAGCTCACCTCAGCGACAGGCGGGTAGTGAAAAACTGTTTTTT. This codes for CASSPQRQAGSEKLFF.

CDR3 region: CASSLGDRTSSGYTF. In nucleotides, the CDR3 is TGTGCCAGCAGCTTAGGGGACCGCACCTCTAGTGGCTACACCTTC. V and J are TRBV13 and TRBJ1-2; D call uncertain. Germline V gene lookup returns CDR1 PRHDT and CDR2 FYEKMQ (reference sequence). Trimming stripped 0 bases from V and 7 bases from J, with 15 bases between. The CDR3 consists of 15 residues. Supplemented by reference TRBV13 and TRBJ1-2, the full variable domain reads AAGVIQSPRHLIKEKRETATLKCYPIPRHDTVYWYQQGPGQDPQFLISFYEKMQSDKGSIPDRFSAQQFSDYHSELNMSSLELGDSALYFCASSLGDRTSSGYTFGSGTRLTVV.

As DNA, the CDR3 is TGTGCCAGCAGTTTAGGAGGTCTAGCGGATGGCTACGAGCAGTACTTC. Its translation: CASSLGGLADGYEQYF. This chain connects TRBV28 to TRBJ2-7; 7 bases are a match to TRBD2. The V segment lost 2 bases and the J segment 3 bases; nucleotides outside the gene matches: 10. The CDR3 is made up of 16 amino acids. Germline CDR1 reads MDHEN; CDR2 reads SYDVKM.

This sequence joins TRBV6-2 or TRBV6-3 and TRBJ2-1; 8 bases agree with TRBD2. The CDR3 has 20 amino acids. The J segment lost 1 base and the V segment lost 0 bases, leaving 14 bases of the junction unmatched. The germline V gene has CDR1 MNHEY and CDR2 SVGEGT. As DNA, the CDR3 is TGTGCCAGCAGTTACTCGCACTGGGCGGGAGGAATGGGTTCCTACAATGAGCAGTTCTTC. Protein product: CASSYSHWAGGMGSYNEQFF.

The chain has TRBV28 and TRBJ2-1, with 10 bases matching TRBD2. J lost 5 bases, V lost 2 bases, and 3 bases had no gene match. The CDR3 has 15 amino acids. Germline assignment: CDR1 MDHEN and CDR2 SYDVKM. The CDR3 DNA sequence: TGTGCCAGCAGTTTAACTAGCGGGACCAACAATGAGCAGTTCTTC. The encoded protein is CASSLTSGTNNEQFF.

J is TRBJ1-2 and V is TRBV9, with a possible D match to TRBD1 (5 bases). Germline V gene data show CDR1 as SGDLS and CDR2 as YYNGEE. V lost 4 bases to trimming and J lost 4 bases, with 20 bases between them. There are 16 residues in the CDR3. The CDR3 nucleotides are TGTGCCAGCAGCCCTTTGGGGGGGACGGCTACCTATGGCTACACCTTC. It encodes CASSPLGGTATYGYTF.

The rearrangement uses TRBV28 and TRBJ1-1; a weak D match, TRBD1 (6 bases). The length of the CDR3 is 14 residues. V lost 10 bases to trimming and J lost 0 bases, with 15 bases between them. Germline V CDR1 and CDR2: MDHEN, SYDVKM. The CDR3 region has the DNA TGTGCCACAGATGGGGGGCGCTTGAACACTGAAGCTTTCTTT. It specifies CATDGGRLNTEAFF.

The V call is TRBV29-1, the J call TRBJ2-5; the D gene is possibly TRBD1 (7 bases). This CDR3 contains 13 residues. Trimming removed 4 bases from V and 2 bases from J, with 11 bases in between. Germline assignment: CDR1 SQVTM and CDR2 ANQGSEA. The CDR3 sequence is CSVGRGRQETQYF. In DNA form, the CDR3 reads TGCAGCGTTGGGAGGGGGCGGCAAGAGACCCAGTACTTC.

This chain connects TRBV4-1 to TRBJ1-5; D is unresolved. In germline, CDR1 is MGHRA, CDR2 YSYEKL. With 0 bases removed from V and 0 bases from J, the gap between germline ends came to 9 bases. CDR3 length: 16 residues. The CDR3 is CASSQDGTDSNQPQHF. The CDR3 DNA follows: TGCGCCAGCAGCCAAGACGGCACTGATAGCAATCAGCCCCAGCATTTT.

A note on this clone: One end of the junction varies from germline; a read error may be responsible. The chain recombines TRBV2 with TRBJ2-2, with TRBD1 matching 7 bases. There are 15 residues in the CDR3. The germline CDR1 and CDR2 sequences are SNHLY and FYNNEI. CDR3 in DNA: TGTGCCAGCAGTAAAGCGACAGGGTATAGCGGGGAGCTGTTTTTT. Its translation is CASSKATGYSGELFF.

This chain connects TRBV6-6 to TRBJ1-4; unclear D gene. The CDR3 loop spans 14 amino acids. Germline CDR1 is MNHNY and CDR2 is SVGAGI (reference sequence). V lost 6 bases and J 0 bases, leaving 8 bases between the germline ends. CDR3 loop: CASSPVATNEKLFF. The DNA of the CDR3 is TGTGCCAGCAGCCCCGTTGCAACTAATGAAAAACTGTTTTTT.

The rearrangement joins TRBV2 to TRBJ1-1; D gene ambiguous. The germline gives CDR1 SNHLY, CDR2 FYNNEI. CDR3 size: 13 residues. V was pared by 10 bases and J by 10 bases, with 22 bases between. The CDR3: CAISFGPRDAAFF. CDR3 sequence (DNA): TGTGCCATAAGCTTCGGGCCGCGGGATGCAGCTTTCTTT.

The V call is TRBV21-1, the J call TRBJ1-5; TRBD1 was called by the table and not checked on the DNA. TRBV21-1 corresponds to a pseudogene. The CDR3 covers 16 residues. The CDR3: CASSKKQGASNQPQHF. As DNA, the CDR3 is TGTGCCAGCAGCAAAAAACAGGGGGCAAGCAATCAGCCCCAGCATTTT.

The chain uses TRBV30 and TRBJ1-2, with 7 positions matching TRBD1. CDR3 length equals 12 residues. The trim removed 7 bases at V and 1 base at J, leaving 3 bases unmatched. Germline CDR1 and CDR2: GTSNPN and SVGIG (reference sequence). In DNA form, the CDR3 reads TGTGCCTCGAGACAGGGTAACTATGGCTACACCTTC. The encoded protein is CASRQGNYGYTF.

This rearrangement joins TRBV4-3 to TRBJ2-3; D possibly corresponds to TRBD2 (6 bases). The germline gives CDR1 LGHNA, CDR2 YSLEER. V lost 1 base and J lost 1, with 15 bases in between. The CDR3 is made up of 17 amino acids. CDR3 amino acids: CASSQVRGGGGTDTQYF. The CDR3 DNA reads TGCGCCAGCAGCCAAGTAAGGGGCGGAGGGGGCACAGATACGCAGTATTTT.

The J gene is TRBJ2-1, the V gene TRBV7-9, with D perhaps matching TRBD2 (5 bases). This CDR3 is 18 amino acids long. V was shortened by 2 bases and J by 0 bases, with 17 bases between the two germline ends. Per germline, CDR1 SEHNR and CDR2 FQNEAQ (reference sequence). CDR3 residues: CASSLPPYSVSSYNEQFF. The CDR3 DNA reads TGTGCCAGCAGCTTACCTCCATATAGCGTGAGCTCCTACAATGAGCAGTTCTTC.

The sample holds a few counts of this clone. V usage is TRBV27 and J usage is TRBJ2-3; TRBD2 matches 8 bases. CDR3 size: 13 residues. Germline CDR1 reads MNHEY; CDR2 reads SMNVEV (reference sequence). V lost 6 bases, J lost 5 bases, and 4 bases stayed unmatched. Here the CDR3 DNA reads TGTGCCAGCAGGGCGGGAGGTATAGATACGCAGTATTTT. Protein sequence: CASRAGGIDTQYF.

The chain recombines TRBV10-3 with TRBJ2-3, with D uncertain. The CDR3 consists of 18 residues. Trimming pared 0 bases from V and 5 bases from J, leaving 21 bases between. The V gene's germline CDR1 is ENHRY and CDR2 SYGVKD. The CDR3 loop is CAISESATPRIKGDTQYF. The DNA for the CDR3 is TGTGCCATCAGTGAGTCCGCCACTCCACGAATCAAGGGAGATACGCAGTATTTT.

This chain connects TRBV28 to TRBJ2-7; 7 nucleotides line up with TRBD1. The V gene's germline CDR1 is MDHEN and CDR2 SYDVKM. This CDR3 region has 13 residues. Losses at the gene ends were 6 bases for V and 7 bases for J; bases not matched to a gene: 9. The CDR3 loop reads CASRPPTGREQYF. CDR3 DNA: TGTGCCAGCAGACCGCCGACAGGGCGAGAGCAGTACTTC.

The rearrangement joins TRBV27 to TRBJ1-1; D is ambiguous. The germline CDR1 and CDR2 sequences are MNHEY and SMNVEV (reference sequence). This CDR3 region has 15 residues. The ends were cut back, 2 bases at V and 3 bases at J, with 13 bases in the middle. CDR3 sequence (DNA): TGTGCCAGCAGTTTAATACCCCCCAGGTACACTGAAGCTTTCTTT. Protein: CASSLIPPRYTEAFF.